The TCR beta chain under discussion was sequenced for a study of identical twins. TCRdb re-called the 5' RACE reads through MiXCR, storing one row per CDR3 protein. Among around 230,000 distinct CDR3 sequences, 6.5% were seen once, and the ten largest hold 13% to 15%. The V gene's germline CDR1 is LNHNV and CDR2 YYDKDF (reference sequence). Trimming left V 2 bases short and J 0 bases short, with 13 bases between. The CDR3 runs to 16 residues. This sample was also put to use in a study of T cells expressing NK-cell markers.

V usage is TRBV15 and J usage is TRBJ1-2; TRBD1 is a possible D gene (5 bases). The specimen sequenced was CD8+ T cells sorted from blood. The TCR was taken from a woman younger than 35 in good health. The chain's CDR3 is CATSRPRQHSNYGYTF. CDR3 DNA sequence: TGTGCCACCAGCAGACCCAGACAGCACTCTAACTATGGCTACACCTTC.